This entry concerns a single T cell receptor beta chain. The antigen is undetermined. This sample stems from a study of cytomegalovirus exposure and HLA in healthy donors. Donors consisted of healthy bone marrow donors. V lost 7 bases and J lost 7; bases outside the gene matches: 2. There are 10 residues in the CDR3. Germline CDR1 is SQVTM and CDR2 is ANQGSEA. Study results and caveats: The availability of immune exposure information extended only to CMV serostatus. In an earlier analysis, about 90% or about 30%: the productive usage of most TCR beta V segments.

The PCR used 60 Vbeta and 13 Jbeta primers. Sequencing used immunoSEQ multiplex PCR; TCRdb keeps in-frame clones, though not all of them. This sample has 100,000 to 150,000 clones, with under 90% found just once. The source is a woman aged 40 to 50 in good health and CMV-seronegative. V is TRBV29-1 and J is TRBJ2-7; TRBD2 agrees at 9 bases. Material for sequencing was PBMCs. CDR3: CSALAGEQYF. The CDR3 bases are TGCAGCGCCCTAGCGGGAGAGCAGTACTTC.